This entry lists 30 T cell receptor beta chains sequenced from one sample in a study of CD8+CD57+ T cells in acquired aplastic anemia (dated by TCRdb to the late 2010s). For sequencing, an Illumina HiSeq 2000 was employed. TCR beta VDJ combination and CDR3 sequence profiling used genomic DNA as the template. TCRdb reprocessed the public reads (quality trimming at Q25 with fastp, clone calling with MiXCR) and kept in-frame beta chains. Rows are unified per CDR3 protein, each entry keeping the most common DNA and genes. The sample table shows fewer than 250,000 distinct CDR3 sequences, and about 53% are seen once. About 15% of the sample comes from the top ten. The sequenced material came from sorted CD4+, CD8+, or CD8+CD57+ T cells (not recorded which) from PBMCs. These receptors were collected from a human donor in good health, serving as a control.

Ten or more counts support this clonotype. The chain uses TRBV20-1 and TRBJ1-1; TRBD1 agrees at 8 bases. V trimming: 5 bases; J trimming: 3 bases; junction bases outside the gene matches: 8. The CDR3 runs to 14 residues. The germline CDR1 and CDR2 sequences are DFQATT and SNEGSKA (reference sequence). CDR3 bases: TGCAGTGCTGGGGACAGGAAGGGGGACACTGAAGCTTTCTTT. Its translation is CSAGDRKGDTEAFF.

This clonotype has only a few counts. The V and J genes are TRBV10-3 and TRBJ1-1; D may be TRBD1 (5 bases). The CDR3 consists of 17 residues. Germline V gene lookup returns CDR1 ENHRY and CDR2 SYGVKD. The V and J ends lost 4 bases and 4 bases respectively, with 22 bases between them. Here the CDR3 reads CAISGEGRGRWRTEAFF. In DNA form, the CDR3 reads TGTGCCATCAGTGGAGAGGGGAGGGGACGTTGGCGCACTGAAGCTTTCTTT.

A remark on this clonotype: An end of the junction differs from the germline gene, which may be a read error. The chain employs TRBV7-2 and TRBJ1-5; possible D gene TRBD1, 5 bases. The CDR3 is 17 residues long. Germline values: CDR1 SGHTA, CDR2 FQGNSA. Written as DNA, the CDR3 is TGTGCCAGCAGCCCCAGGGCCGGCGCGGGAACCAATCAGCCCCAGCGTTTT. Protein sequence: CASSPRAGAGTNQPQRF.

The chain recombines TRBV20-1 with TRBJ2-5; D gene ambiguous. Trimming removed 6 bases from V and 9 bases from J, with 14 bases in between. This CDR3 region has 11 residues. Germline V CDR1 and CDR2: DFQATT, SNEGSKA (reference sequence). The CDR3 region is CSARKDEAQYF. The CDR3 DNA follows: TGCAGTGCCAGGAAGGATGAGGCCCAGTACTTC.

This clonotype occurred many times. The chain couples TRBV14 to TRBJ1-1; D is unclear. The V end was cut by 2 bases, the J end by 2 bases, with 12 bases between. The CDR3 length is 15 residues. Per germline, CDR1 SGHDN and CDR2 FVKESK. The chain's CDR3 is CASSQQFDGNTEAFF. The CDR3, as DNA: TGTGCCAGCAGCCAACAATTTGACGGCAACACTGAAGCTTTCTTT.

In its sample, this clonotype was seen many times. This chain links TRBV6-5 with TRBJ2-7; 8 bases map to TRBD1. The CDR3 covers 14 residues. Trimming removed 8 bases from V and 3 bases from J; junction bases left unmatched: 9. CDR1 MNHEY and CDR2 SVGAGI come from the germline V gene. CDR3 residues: CASRGAGGRYEQYF. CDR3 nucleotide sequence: TGTGCCAGCCGAGGGGCAGGGGGCCGCTACGAGCAGTACTTC.

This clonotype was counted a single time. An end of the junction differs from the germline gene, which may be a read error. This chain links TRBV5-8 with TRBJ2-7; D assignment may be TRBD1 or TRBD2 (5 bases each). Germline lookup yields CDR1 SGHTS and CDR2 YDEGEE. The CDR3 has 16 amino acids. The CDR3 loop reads CASTLLGGTGSWEQYF. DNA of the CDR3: TGTGCCAGCACCTTGTTAGGAGGTACAGGCTCCTGGGAGCAGTACTTC. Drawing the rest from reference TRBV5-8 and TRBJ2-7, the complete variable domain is EAGVTQSPTHLIKTRGQQATLRCSPISGHTSVYWYQQALGLGLQFLLWYDEGEERNRGNFPPRFSGRQFPNYSSELNVNALELEDSALYLCASTLLGGTGSWEQYFGPGTRLTVT.

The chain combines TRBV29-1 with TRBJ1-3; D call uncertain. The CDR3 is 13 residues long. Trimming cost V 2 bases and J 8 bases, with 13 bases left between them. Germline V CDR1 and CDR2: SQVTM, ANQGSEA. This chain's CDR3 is CSVEQYYGYTIYF. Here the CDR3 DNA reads TGCAGCGTTGAACAGTACTATGGCTACACCATATATTTT.

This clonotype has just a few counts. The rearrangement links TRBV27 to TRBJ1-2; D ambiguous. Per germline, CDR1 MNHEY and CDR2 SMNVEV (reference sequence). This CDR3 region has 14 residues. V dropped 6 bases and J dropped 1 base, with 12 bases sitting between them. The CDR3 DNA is TGTGCCAGCAGATCCCAACAGAGTAACTATGGCTACACCTTC. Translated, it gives CASRSQQSNYGYTF.

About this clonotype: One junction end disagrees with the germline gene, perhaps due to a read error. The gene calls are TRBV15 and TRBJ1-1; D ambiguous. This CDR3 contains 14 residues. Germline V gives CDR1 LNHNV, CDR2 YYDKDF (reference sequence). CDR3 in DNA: TGTGCCATCAGCAGAGTTCAGGATAACACTGAAGCTTTCTTT. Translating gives CAISRVQDNTEAFF.

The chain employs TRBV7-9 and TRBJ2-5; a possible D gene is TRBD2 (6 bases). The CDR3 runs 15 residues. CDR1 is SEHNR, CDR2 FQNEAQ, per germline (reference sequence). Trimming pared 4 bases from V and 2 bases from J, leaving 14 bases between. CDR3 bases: TGTGCCAGCAGCTCAACGGGACTTTTGCAAGAGACCCAGTACTTC. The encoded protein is CASSSTGLLQETQYF.

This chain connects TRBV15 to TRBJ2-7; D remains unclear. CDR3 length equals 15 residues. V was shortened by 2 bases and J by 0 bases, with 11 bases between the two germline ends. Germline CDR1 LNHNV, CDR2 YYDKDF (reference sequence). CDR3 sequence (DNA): TGTGCCACCAGCAGAACCCTTGGGGTCTCCTACGAGCAGTACTTC. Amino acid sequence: CATSRTLGVSYEQYF.

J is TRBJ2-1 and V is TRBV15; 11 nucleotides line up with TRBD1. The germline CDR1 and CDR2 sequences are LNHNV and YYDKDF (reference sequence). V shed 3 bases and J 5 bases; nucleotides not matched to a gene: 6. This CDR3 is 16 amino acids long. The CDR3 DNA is TGTGCCACCAGCAGGACCCAGGGACAGGGGGACAATGAGCAGTTCTTC. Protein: CATSRTQGQGDNEQFF.

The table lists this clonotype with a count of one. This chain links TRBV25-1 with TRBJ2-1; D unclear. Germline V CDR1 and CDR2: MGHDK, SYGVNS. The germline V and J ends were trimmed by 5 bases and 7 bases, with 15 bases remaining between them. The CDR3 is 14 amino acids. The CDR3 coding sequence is TGTGCCAGCAGTTTCGGTACGTGGGCGAATGAGCAGTTCTTC. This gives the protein CASSFGTWANEQFF.

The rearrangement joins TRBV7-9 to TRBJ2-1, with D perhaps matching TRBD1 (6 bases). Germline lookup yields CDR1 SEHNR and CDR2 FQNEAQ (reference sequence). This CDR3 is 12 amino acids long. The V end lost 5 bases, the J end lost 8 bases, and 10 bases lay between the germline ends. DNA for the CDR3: TGTGCCAGCAGCGGGGACATTTATGAGCAGTTCTTC. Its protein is CASSGDIYEQFF.

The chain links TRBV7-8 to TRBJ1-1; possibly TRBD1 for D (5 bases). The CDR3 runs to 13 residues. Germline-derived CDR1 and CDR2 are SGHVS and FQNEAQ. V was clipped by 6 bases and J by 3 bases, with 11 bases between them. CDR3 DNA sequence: TGTGCCAGCAGGATCGACAGCCACACTGAAGCTTTCTTT. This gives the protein CASRIDSHTEAFF.

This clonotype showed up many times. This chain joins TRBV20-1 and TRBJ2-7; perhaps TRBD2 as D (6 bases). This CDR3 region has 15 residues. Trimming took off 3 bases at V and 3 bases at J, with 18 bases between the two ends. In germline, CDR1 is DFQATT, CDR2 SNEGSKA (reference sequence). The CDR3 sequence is CSARLGLGGDYEQYF. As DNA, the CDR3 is TGCAGTGCTAGGCTGGGTCTCGGAGGGGACTACGAGCAGTACTTC.

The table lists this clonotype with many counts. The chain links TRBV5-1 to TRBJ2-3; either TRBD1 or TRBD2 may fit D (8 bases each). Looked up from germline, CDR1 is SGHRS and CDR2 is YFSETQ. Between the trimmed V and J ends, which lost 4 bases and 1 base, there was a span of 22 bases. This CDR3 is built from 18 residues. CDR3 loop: CASSRDRMAAGGTDTQYF. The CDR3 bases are TGCGCCAGCAGCCGGGACAGGATGGCAGCGGGGGGCACAGATACGCAGTATTTT.

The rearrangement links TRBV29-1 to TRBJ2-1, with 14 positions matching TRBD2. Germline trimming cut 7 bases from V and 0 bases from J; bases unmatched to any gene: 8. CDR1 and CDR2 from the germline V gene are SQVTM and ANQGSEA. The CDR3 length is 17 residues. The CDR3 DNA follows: TGCAGCGGCGGACTAGCGGGGGGACAAAGCTCCTACAATGAGCAGTTCTTC. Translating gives CSGGLAGGQSSYNEQFF.

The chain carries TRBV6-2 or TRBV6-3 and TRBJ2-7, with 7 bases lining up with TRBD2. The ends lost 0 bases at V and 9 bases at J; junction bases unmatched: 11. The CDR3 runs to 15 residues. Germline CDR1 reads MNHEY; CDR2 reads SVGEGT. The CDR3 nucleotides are TGTGCCAGCAGTTACTCGAACAGCGGGGTCTATGTGCAGTACTTC. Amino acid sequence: CASSYSNSGVYVQYF.

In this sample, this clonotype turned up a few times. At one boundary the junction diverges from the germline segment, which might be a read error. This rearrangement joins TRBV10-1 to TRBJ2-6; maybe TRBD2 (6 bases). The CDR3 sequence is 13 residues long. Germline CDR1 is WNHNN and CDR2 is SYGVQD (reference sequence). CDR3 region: CASRGTGANVLTF. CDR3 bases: TGTGCCAGTCGGGGGACTGGGGCCAACGTCCTGACTTTC.

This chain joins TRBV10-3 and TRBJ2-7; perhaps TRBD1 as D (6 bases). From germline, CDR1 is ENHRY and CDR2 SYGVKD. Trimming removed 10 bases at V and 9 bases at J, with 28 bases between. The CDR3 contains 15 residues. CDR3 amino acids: CASNTGTTESWGQYF. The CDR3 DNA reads TGTGCCAGCAATACCGGGACAACAGAATCGTGGGGGCAGTACTTC.

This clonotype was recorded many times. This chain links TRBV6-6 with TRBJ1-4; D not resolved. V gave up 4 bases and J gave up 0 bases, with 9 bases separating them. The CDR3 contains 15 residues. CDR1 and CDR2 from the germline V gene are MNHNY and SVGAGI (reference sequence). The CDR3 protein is CASSSPGATNEKLFF. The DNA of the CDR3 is TGTGCCAGCAGTTCCCCGGGTGCAACTAATGAAAAACTGTTTTTT.

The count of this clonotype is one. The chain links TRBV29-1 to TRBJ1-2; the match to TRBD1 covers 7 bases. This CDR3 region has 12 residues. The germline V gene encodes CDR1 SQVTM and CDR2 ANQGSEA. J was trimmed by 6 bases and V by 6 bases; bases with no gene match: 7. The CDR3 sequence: CSVMGTVNGYTF. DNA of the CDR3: TGCAGCGTAATGGGGACAGTAAATGGCTACACCTTC.

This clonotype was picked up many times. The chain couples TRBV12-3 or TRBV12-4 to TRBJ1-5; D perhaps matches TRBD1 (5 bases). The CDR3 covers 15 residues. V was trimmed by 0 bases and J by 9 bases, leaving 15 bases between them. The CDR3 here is CASSLADSRQGPQHF. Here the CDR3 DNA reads TGTGCCAGCAGTTTAGCCGACAGTCGCCAGGGGCCCCAGCATTTT.

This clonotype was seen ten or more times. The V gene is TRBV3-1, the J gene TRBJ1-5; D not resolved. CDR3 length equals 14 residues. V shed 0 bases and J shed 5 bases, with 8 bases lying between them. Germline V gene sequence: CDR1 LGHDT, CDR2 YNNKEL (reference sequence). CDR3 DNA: TGTGCCAGCAGCCAAGAAGTCTGGGATCAGCCCCAGCATTTT. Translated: CASSQEVWDQPQHF.

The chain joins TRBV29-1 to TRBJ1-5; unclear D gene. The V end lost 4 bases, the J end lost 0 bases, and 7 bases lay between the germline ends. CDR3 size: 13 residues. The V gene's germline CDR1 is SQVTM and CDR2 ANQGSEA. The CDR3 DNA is TGCAGCGTTGTTCAGTCTAGCAATCAGCCCCAGCATTTT. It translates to CSVVQSSNQPQHF.

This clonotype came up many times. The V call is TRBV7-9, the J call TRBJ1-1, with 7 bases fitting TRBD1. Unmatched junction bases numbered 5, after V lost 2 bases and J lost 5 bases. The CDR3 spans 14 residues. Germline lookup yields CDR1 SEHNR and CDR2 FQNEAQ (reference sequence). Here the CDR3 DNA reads TGTGCCAGCAGCTTACAGGGGGATTGGACTGAAGCTTTCTTT. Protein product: CASSLQGDWTEAFF.

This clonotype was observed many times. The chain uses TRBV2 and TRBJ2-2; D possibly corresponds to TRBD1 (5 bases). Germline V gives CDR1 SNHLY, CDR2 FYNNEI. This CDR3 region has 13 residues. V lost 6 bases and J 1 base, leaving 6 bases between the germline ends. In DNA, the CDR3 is TGTGCCAGCAGAGACAGGAACACCGGGGAGCTGTTTTTT. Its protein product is CASRDRNTGELFF.

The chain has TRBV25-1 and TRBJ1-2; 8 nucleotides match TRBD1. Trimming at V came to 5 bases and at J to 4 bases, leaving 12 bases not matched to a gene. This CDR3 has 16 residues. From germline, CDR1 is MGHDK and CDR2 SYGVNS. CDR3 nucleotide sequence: TGTGCCAGCAGTTTGACAGGGGTCAACCGTGTCTATGGCTACACCTTC. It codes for CASSLTGVNRVYGYTF.